One and the same sample provided the 9 T cell receptor beta chains below, sequenced in a study of control samples from healthy donors and cancer patients. The protocol was immunoSEQ multiplex PCR, while the TCRdb copy is restricted to in-frame clones and leaves out a portion. The table includes under 450,000 clones, 75% to 95% detected once. Sequencing was performed on PBMCs. The receptor source for this set is a man in his forties with head and neck cancer.

This clone was seen a single time. V and J are TRBV19 and TRBJ2-7; D may be TRBD1 (5 bases). The CDR3 is 14 residues long. CDR1 LNHDA and CDR2 SQIVND come from the germline V gene (reference sequence). Trimming cost V 2 bases and J 4 bases, with 12 bases left between them. The CDR3 region has the DNA TGTGCCAGTAGTATACAAGGGGCCCTATACGAGCAGTACTTC. This gives the protein CASSIQGALYEQYF.

The chain employs TRBV5-1 and TRBJ2-6; possibly TRBD1 or TRBD2 for D (5 bases each). The CDR3 length is 15 residues. Trimming removed 4 bases from V and 9 bases from J, with 17 bases in between. From germline, CDR1 is SGHRS and CDR2 YFSETQ. CDR3 amino acids: CASSPSQGVSNVLTF. The CDR3 DNA reads TGCGCCAGCAGCCCGAGCCAGGGAGTGAGCAACGTCCTGACTTTC.

This chain uses TRBV7-6 with TRBJ2-7; D unclear. CDR1 is SGHVS, CDR2 FNYEAQ, per germline. V gave up 5 bases and J gave up 6 bases, with 11 bases separating them. The CDR3 runs 12 residues. In DNA form, the CDR3 reads TGTGCCAGCAGCCGGACGACATCCGAGCAGTACTTC. It yields the protein CASSRTTSEQYF.

The V gene is TRBV19, the J gene TRBJ1-5; D is undetermined. The V end lost 8 bases, the J end lost 3 bases, and 17 bases lay between the germline ends. CDR3 length equals 15 residues. Per the germline V gene, CDR1 is LNHDA and CDR2 is SQIVND (reference sequence). The CDR3 DNA reads as TGTGCCAGTCTACAAACGGACTTGGTCAATCAGCCCCAGCATTTT. This encodes CASLQTDLVNQPQHF.

The V gene is TRBV7-2, the J gene TRBJ2-7, with 10 bases fitting TRBD2. This CDR3 contains 15 residues. V gave up 2 bases and J gave up 3 bases; unmatched junction bases: 4. CDR1 SGHTA and CDR2 FQGNSA come from the germline V gene. CDR3 sequence (DNA): TGTGCCAGCAGCTTATCGCCTAGCGGGGGCTACGAGCAGTACTTC. Translation: CASSLSPSGGYEQYF.

The table lists this clone with a few counts. The V gene is TRBV5-4, the J gene TRBJ1-2, with 12 positions matching TRBD1. This CDR3 contains 13 residues. The V gene's germline CDR1 is SGHNT and CDR2 YYREEE (reference sequence). Trimming cost V 5 bases and J 8 bases; bases outside gene matches: 4. DNA for the CDR3: TGTGCCAGCAGGGGACAGGGGGCGCAGGGCTACACCTTC. Its protein product is CASRGQGAQGYTF. Full variable domain (missing parts from reference TRBV5-4 and TRBJ1-2): ETGVTQSPTHLIKTRGQQVTLRCSSQSGHNTVSWYQQALGQGPQFIFQYYREEENGRGNFPPRFSGLQFPNYSSELNVNALELDDSALYLCASRGQGAQGYTFGSGTRLTVV.

V usage is TRBV18 and J usage is TRBJ1-1; D unresolved. Germline V gives CDR1 KGHSH, CDR2 LQKENI. The CDR3 extends over 13 amino acids. V lost 2 bases, J lost 8 bases, and 12 bases lay in between. The CDR3 DNA is TGTGCCAGCTCACCAAAAAATAGTGACGAAGCTTTCTTT. Its protein is CASSPKNSDEAFF.

The chain has TRBV6-5 and TRBJ2-7; the D gene is possibly TRBD2 (6 bases). The length of the CDR3 is 13 residues. CDR1 and CDR2 from the germline V gene are MNHEY and SVGAGI. Trimming took off 6 bases at V and 1 base at J, with 10 bases between the two ends. The CDR3 is CASSPAGSYEQYF. CDR3 sequence (DNA): TGTGCCAGCAGCCCGGCGGGGTCCTACGAGCAGTACTTC.

This clone came up once. The chain employs TRBV12-5 and TRBJ1-1; 9 positions match TRBD1. V was pared by 10 bases and J by 4 bases, with 10 bases of the junction left unmatched. Per germline, CDR1 LGHNT and CDR2 FRNRAP. The CDR3 has 14 amino acids. CDR3 in DNA: TGTGCTACAGCTTCCGGGACAGGGTCCACTGAAGCTTTCTTT. It codes for CATASGTGSTEAFF.